The rows below give T cell receptor beta chains drawn from one sample of a study of cytomegalovirus exposure and HLA in healthy donors. The repertoire was sequenced with immunoSEQ multiplex PCR; TCRdb's copy has only in-frame clones and lacks some. The sample lists some 150,000 clones, about 80% seen once, with about 2.5% in the top ten. Material for sequencing was PBMCs. Receptors originate from a woman aged 50 to 65 in good health and CMV-seronegative. Each CDR3 is given with its conserved first and last residue. The D gene is left open where the match is weak. Some rows have no size entry. The others give once, few or many, or a class for an expanded clone.

j_call,d_call,clone_size,v_call,cdr3_nt,cdr3_aa
TRBJ1-1,.,.,TRBV11-2,TGTGCCAGCAGCTTAGCTTTAAACACTGAAGCTTTCTTT,CASSLALNTEAFF
TRBJ1-2,.,.,TRBV11-2,TGTGCCAGCAGCTTAGGGCGGGGAAACTATGGCTACACCTTC,CASSLGRGNYGYTF
TRBJ2-1,TRBD2,.,TRBV25-1,TGTGCCAGCAGTGGAGGCCCGGGACTAGCGGATCAGTTCTTC,CASSGGPGLADQFF
TRBJ1-6,TRBD1,.,TRBV7-6,TGTGCCAGCAGCTTAAAGGGGGCGAGATCACCCCTCCACTTT,CASSLKGARSPLHF
TRBJ1-6,TRBD1,.,TRBV30,TGTGCCTGGAGGCCCAGGGGGCGCGACTCACCCCTCCACTTT,CAWRPRGRDSPLHF
TRBJ2-7,TRBD1,.,TRBV5-4,TGTGCCAGCATAGGCAGGGGGAAAAACGAGCAGTACTTC,CASIGRGKNEQYF
TRBJ2-1,TRBD2,.,TRBV7-9,TGTTCCAGCAGCACCACTAGCGGGGGACGTACGGGTGAGCAGTTCTTC,CSSSTTSGGRTGEQFF
TRBJ2-1,.,.,TRBV14,TGTGCCAGCAGCCAAGTGAGCGGCAATGAGCAGTTCTTC,CASSQVSGNEQFF
TRBJ2-2,.,few,TRBV7-2,TGTGCCAGCAGCTTAGTACGACTGTCGAACACCGGGGAGCTGTTTTTT,CASSLVRLSNTGELFF
TRBJ1-5,TRBD1,.,TRBV4-1,TGCGCCAGCAGCCATATAGGGGACAGGGGGCTTCAGCCCCAGCATTTT,CASSHIGDRGLQPQHF
TRBJ2-7,.,.,TRBV6-6,TGTGCCAGCAGTTACGTGGGGGGAGACTACGAGCAGTACTTC,CASSYVGGDYEQYF
TRBJ2-5,.,few,TRBV15,TGTGCCACCAGCAGAGGTGAAGCGTCCGGGGGAACCCAGTACTTC,CATSRGEASGGTQYF
TRBJ2-7,.,.,TRBV5-1,TGCGCCAGCAGCTCTACAGGGTCCTACGAGCAGTACTTC,CASSSTGSYEQYF
TRBJ2-7,.,.,TRBV4-3,TGCGCCAGCAGCCAAGAGGGGGCGAAGGTGCAGTACTTC,CASSQEGAKVQYF
TRBJ2-1,TRBD2,few,TRBV28,TGTGCCAGCAGTTTAAGCGGGGCCTCCTACAATGAGCAGTTCTTC,CASSLSGASYNEQFF
TRBJ1-5,.,.,TRBV4-2,TGTGCCAGCAGCCAGGAGACAATACAGGGATCGAGCAATCAGCCCCAGCATTTT,CASSQETIQGSSNQPQHF
TRBJ1-5,TRBD1,.,TRBV28,TGTGCCATCGACAGGGATGGTATCCAGCCCCAGCATTTT,CAIDRDGIQPQHF
TRBJ2-2,.,.,TRBV28,TGTGCCAGCAGACTAGCCCCTAACACCGGGGAGCTGTTTTTT,CASRLAPNTGELFF
TRBJ1-2,.,.,TRBV28,TGTGCCAGCAGTCACGGCTTAGTGGAGCGAAACTATGGCTACACCTTC,CASSHGLVERNYGYTF
TRBJ2-1,TRBD2,.,TRBV4-3,TGCGCCAGCAGCCTCACCGTAGCGGGAAACAATGAGCAGTTCTTC,CASSLTVAGNNEQFF
TRBJ2-1,TRBD2,few,TRBV18,TGTGCCAGCCACGGGTTGGGACTAGCAATGAATGAGCAGTTCTTC,CASHGLGLAMNEQFF
TRBJ1-4,TRBD1,.,TRBV6-5,TGTGCCAGCAGTAGGACAGGGAGTATAGAAAAACTGTTTTTT,CASSRTGSIEKLFF
TRBJ2-5,.,.,TRBV5-1,TGCGCCAGCACTCCGACTAGTACGGGGGAGACCCAGTACTTC,CASTPTSTGETQYF